This section outlines one T cell receptor beta chain sequence together with its context. Germline CDR1 reads SNHLY; CDR2 reads FYNNEI. This CDR3 region has 15 residues. V lost 4 bases to trimming and J lost 2 bases, with 14 bases between them. The sample is drawn from a study of control samples from healthy donors and cancer patients. Profiled with immunoSEQ multiplex PCR; TCRdb holds only in-frame clones, not every one. The sample records approximately 150,000 clones, around 94% being singletons. The source material was PBMCs. The receptor was isolated from a man aged 55-75 years with colorectal cancer. V gene TRBV2 combines with J gene TRBJ2-5, with D maybe TRBD1 (6 bases). The chain's CDR3 is CASSGSGTLQETQYF. CDR3 DNA sequence: TGTGCCAGCAGTGGGTCCGGGACACTACAAGAGACCCAGTACTTC. Full variable domain (remainder filled in from reference TRBV2 and TRBJ2-5): EPEVTQTPSHQVTQMGQEVILRCVPISNHLYFYWYRQILGQKVEFLVSFYNNEISEKSEIFDDQFSVERPDGSNFTLKIRSTKLEDSAMYFCASSGSGTLQETQYFGPGTRLLVL.